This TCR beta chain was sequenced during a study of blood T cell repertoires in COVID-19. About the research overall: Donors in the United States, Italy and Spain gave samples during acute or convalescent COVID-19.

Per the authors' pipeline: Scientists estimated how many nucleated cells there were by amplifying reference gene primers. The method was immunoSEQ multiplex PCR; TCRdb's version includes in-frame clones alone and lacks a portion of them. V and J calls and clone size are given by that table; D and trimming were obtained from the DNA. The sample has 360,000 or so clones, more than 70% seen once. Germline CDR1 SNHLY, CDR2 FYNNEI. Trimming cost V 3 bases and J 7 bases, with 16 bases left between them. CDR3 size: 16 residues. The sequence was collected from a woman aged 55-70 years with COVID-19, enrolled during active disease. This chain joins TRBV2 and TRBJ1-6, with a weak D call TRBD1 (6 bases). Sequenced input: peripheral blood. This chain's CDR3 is CASSDAGEGMNSPLHF. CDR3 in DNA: TGTGCCAGCAGTGACGCAGGGGAGGGTATGAATTCACCCCTCCACTTT. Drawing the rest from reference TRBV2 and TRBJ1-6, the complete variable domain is EPEVTQTPSHQVTQMGQEVILRCVPISNHLYFYWYRQILGQKVEFLVSFYNNEISEKSEIFDDQFSVERPDGSNFTLKIRSTKLEDSAMYFCASSDAGEGMNSPLHFGNGTRLTVT.